A single sample is the source of the 10 T cell receptor beta chains below, sequenced in a study of blood T cell repertoires in COVID-19. Profiling relied on immunoSEQ multiplex PCR, and the TCRdb table lists in-frame clones only, not all of them. The data show fewer than 300,000 clones, approximately 92% seen once. The sequencing sample was made of PBMCs or T cells enriched from blood (not recorded which). These receptors were collected from a woman aged 25-40 years who had recovered from COVID-19.

This chain uses TRBV27 with TRBJ2-3; 8 positions match TRBD2. The CDR3 runs 15 residues. J lost 2 bases, V lost 6 bases, and 7 bases had no gene match. The germline CDR1 and CDR2 sequences are MNHEY and SMNVEV (reference sequence). CDR3 bases: TGTGCCAGCAGACAAGCGGGAGATATCACAGATACGCAGTATTTT. It translates to CASRQAGDITDTQYF.

The V and J genes are TRBV24-1 and TRBJ2-2; D is perhaps TRBD2 (6 bases). The V end lost 0 bases, the J end lost 6 bases, and 10 bases lay between the germline ends. From germline, CDR1 is KGHDR and CDR2 SFDVKD. The length of the CDR3 is 15 residues. In nucleotides, the CDR3 is TGTGCCACCAGTGATTTGGGAGGGGTCCCCGGGGAGCTGTTTTTT. This gives the protein CATSDLGGVPGELFF.

The chain is built from TRBV4-1 and TRBJ2-1; maybe TRBD2 (6 bases). Trimming removed 4 bases at V and 1 base at J, with 11 bases between. The germline V gene has CDR1 MGHRA and CDR2 YSYEKL. There are 15 residues in the CDR3. The CDR3 is CASSLLAESYNEQFF. The CDR3 nucleotides are TGCGCCAGCAGCCTCTTAGCGGAGTCCTACAATGAGCAGTTCTTC.

The chain is built from TRBV4-2 and TRBJ2-7; perhaps TRBD2 as D (5 bases). V lost 0 bases and J lost 6, with 15 bases in between. Germline V gene sequence: CDR1 LGHNA, CDR2 YNFKEQ. The CDR3 contains 15 residues. In DNA, the CDR3 is TGTGCCAGCAGCCAAGAGTTAGCGCCGACTTCCGAGCAGTACTTC. This encodes CASSQELAPTSEQYF.

This chain joins TRBV21-1 and TRBJ2-5; the DNA was not used to check the table's D call, TRBD2. TRBV21-1 is termed a pseudogene. This CDR3 contains 16 residues. CDR3 residues: CASSKCSGTYQETQYF. As DNA, the CDR3 is TGTGCCAGCAGCAAATGTAGCGGGACGTACCAAGAGACCCAGTACTTC.

The CDR3 coding sequence is TGTGCCAGCAGCTCACAGGGTCTGGACTATGGCTACACCTTC. Its protein is CASSSQGLDYGYTF. The chain has TRBV7-8 and TRBJ1-2; TRBD1 might be the D (6 bases). The CDR3 is made up of 14 amino acids. Per the germline V gene, CDR1 is SGHVS and CDR2 is FQNEAQ. Trimming took off 4 bases at V and 3 bases at J, with 12 bases between the two ends.

For the CDR3, the DNA is TGTGCCAGTAGTAATAGGGGACTTCAAGCTTTCTTT. It codes for CASSNRGLQAFF. The chain is built from TRBV19 and TRBJ1-1; D perhaps matches TRBD1 (5 bases). Per germline, CDR1 LNHDA and CDR2 SQIVND (reference sequence). V was cut by 4 bases and J by 9 bases, with 12 bases left in between. This CDR3 contains 12 residues. Combining the CDR3 with reference TRBV19 and TRBJ1-1 gives the whole variable domain DGGITQSPKYLFRKEGQNVTLSCEQNLNHDAMYWYRQDPGQGLRLIYYSQIVNDFQKGDIAEGYSVSREKKESFPLTVTSAQKNPTAFYLCASSNRGLQAFFGQGTRLTVV.

This chain links TRBV7-2 with TRBJ1-4, with TRBD1 as a possible D gene (5 bases). From germline, CDR1 is SGHTA and CDR2 FQGNSA. Trimming pared 2 bases from V and 5 bases from J, leaving 24 bases between. This CDR3 is 19 amino acids long. The CDR3 nucleotides are TGTGCCAGCAGCTTATCATTCCCTGCAGGGATCGTGGAGAATGAAAAACTGTTTTTT. It encodes CASSLSFPAGIVENEKLFF.

The chain has TRBV7-9 and TRBJ2-5, with D uncertain. Germline CDR1 reads SEHNR; CDR2 reads FQNEAQ (reference sequence). V was shortened by 5 bases and J by 4 bases, with 23 bases between the two germline ends. This CDR3 is built from 17 residues. The CDR3 is CASSHPRGEGWRETQYF. The CDR3, as DNA: TGTGCCAGCAGCCACCCTCGCGGTGAAGGTTGGAGAGAGACCCAGTACTTC.

V gene TRBV28 combines with J gene TRBJ1-6; D not resolved. This CDR3 comprises 15 residues. V was shortened by 3 bases and J by 0 bases, with 6 bases between the two germline ends. CDR1 is MDHEN and CDR2 is SYDVKM in the germline V gene. The CDR3 sequence: CASSFPSSYNSPLHF. As DNA, the CDR3 is TGTGCCAGCAGTTTTCCGAGCTCCTATAATTCACCCCTCCACTTT.